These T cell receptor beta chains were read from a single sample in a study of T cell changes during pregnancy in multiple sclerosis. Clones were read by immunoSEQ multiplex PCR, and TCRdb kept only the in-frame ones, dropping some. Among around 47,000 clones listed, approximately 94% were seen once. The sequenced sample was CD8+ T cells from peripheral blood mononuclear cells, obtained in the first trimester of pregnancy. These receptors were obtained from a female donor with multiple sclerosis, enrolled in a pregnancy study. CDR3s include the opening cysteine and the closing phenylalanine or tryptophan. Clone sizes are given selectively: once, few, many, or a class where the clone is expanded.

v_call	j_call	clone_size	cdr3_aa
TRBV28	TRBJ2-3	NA	CASSTLLAGVADTQYF
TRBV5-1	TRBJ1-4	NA	CASSLTEGVGEKLFF
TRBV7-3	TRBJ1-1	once	CASSWAGGNTEAFF
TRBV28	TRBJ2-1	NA	CASSLEGLYNEQFF
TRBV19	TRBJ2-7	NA	CASIGTGEHEQYF
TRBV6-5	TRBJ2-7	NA	CASSFSASGRSYEQYF
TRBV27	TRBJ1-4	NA	CASSPRTGNNEKLFF
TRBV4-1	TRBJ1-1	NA	CASSHGGQGGAGTEAFF
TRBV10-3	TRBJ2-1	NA	CAILRSSYNEQFF
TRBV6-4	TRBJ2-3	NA	CASSESGGADTQYF
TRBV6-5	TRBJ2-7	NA	CASRESIGVAYEQYF
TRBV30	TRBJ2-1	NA	CAWSVLLNEQFF
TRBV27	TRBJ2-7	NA	CASSLTGSSYEQYF
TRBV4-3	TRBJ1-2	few	CASSQGGRDGYTF
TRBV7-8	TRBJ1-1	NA	CASSPFRGKLTEAFF
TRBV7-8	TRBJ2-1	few	CASSLGTGVTNEQFF
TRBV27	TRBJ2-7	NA	CASSSTHYYEQYF
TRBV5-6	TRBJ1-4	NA	CAGETSFF
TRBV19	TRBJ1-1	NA	CASSPLLGATTEAFF
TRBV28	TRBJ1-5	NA	CASSLRGGHEHF
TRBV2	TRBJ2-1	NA	CASRLNEQFF
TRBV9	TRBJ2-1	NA	CASSASGTDYNEQFF
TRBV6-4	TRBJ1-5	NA	CASSDPPSRVGNQPQHF
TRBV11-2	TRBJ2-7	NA	CASSLGGPGEQYF
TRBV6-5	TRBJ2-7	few	CASSYSPDRSYEQYF
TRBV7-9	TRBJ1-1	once	CASSSDGVEAFF
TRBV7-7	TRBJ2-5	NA	CASSSKRQGKETQYF
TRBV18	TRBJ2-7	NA	CASSPGPSEYEQYF
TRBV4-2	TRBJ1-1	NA	CASSQGQGRTEAFF
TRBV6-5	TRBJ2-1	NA	CASSYGGGVYNEQFF
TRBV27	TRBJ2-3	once	CASSLTSGRDTQYF
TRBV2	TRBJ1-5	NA	CASSDLDLQGLFFSPQHF
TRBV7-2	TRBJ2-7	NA	CASSLGGDSYEQYF
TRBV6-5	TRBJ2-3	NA	CASSFLAGPSTDTQYF
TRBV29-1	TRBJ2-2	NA	CSARTDGELFF
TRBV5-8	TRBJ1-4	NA	CASSLGQGVNEKLFF
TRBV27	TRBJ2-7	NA	CASSLLRETSGSDEQYF
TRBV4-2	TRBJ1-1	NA	CASSKGVRMLNTEAFF
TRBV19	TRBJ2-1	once	CASRLNWGSENEQFF
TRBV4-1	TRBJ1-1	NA	CASSQVGDTEAFF
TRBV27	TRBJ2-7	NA	CASSPDAGGWEQYF
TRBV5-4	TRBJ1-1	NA	CASSQGQVYMNTEAFF
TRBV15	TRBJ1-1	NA	CATSIRGDTEAFF
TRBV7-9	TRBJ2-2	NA	CASSLSRTANTGELFF
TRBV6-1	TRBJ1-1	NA	CASSEGRGLAEAFF
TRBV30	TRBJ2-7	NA	CAWTGTNEQYF
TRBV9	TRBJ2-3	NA	CASSVGGRPDTQYF
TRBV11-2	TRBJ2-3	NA	CASNSGGRGPSTQYF
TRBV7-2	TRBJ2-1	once	CASSLALAGGQLGEQFF
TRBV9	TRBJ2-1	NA	CASSDSPEGAYNEQFF
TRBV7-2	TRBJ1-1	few	CASRSTGEAFF
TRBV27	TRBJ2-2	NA	CASSLSTNTGELFF
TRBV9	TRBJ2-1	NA	CASSDPRGDQFF